The entry that follows covers one T cell receptor (beta chain) sequence. Its matching antigen is unknown. This entry is derived from a study of shared clonotypes between healthy human individuals. Study-level information: Per-donor plates numbered three CD4 naive, three CD4 memory, two CD8 naive and one CD8 memory.

The junction had 8 bases not matched to a gene; V was cut back by 8 bases and J by 0 bases. Germline V CDR1 and CDR2: MNHNS, SASEGT. There are 15 residues in the CDR3. The study's findings and limits: Naive subsets generally had larger estimated richness than memory subsets.

In replicate PCRs of sorted subsets, about 190 ng DNA, approximately 28,000 T cell genomes, was used. Generated by immunoSEQ multiplex PCR, the TCRdb table keeps only in-frame clones and is missing some. The sample shows hundreds of thousands of clones, approximately 79% of them seen only once. The TCR originated in a woman younger than 45 in good health. The chain couples TRBV6-1 to TRBJ2-3, with 7 bases matching TRBD2. The sequenced material came from memory CD4+ T cells sorted from blood. Subset noted: CD45RA-negative fraction. CDR3 in amino acids: CASGRVIESTDTQYF. CDR3 nucleotide sequence: TGTGCCAGCGGGAGGGTCATCGAGAGCACAGATACGCAGTATTTT.